These T cell receptor beta chains were read from a single sample in a study of blood T cell repertoires in COVID-19. Assay: immunoSEQ multiplex PCR; the TCRdb copy retains only in-frame clones and omits some. Of about 120,000 clones in the sample, approximately 88% were seen once. Sequenced material: peripheral blood. These TCRs come from a woman aged 70-85 years with acute or convalescent COVID-19. Both conserved end residues are trimmed from each CDR3. D genes are given only for firm matches.

J	V	D	CDR3
TRBJ1-4	TRBV5-6	-	ASSLVATGEKLF
TRBJ1-1	TRBV10-1	TRBD1	ASNTGQPNTEAF
TRBJ1-5	TRBV6-5	TRBD1	ASTPLGGAGQPQH
TRBJ2-3	TRBV5-1	-	ASSFNLGDTQY
TRBJ2-1	TRBV9	-	ASSVGHKTAEQF
TRBJ2-7	TRBV11-1	-	ASSLGSWDLSYEQY
TRBJ2-2	TRBV24-1	TRBD2	ATSDTSAGELF
TRBJ2-2	TRBV7-2	TRBD1	ASSRRQGNTGELF
TRBJ2-1	TRBV10-3	-	AISDKVVGSRGSYNEQF
TRBJ1-2	TRBV7-3	-	ASSPLGGATRDGYT
TRBJ2-7	TRBV5-1	-	ASSRGLGTVGSYEQY
TRBJ2-5	TRBV7-7	TRBD2	ASSPTGGKEETQY
TRBJ2-3	TRBV6-5	TRBD1	ASRKGTEIKDTQY
TRBJ2-7	TRBV19	-	ASSIQSHDVRRGSSYEQY
TRBJ2-1	TRBV11-2	-	ASETRGKNEQF
TRBJ2-5	TRBV3-1/TRBV3-2	-	ASIAGLTGETQY
TRBJ2-3	TRBV4-1	-	ASSQDGTTDTQY
TRBJ2-1	TRBV5-4	TRBD2	ASSSTSGIRSYNEQF
TRBJ1-1	TRBV12-3/TRBV12-4	TRBD1	ASSRQGPTEAF
TRBJ1-1	TRBV5-8	TRBD1	ASSLLYPGQTGTEAF
TRBJ1-3	TRBV28	-	ASSSAGIGNTIY
TRBJ2-2	TRBV5-5	TRBD2	ASSREGRNTGELF
TRBJ1-5	TRBV6-5	-	AHRTGDQPQH